This T cell receptor beta chain appears in the sequencing data of a study of CD8+ T cells in alopecia areata. Sequencing relied on a cDNA template that was reverse transcribed from extracted RNA. Generated by immunoSEQ multiplex PCR, the TCRdb table keeps only in-frame clones and is missing some. Among about 1,500 clones listed, 75% were seen once. Documented treatment: oral pan-JAK inhibitor, 5-10 mg twice daily. Peripheral blood samples and lesional scalp punch biopsies were obtained from alopecia areata patients. Germline CDR1 is PRHDT and CDR2 is FYEKMQ (reference sequence). This CDR3 has 16 amino acids. The V gene end was trimmed by 0 bases and the J gene end by 3 bases; junction bases not matched to a gene: 4. Study-wide points: The study found higher clonality in lesional than normal scalp, especially in alopecia totalis/universalis.

In regard to this clone: Its antigen is not known.

The source was skin, collected at week 24, from a patient treated with tofacitinib. The gene calls are TRBV13 and TRBJ2-5; 10 nucleotides match TRBD2. This TCR derives from a human donor with alopecia areata. CDR3 sequence reads: CASSLGPSGGEETQYF. DNA for the CDR3: TGTGCCAGCAGCTTAGGCCCTAGCGGGGGTGAAGAGACCCAGTACTTC.